One and the same sample provided the 2 T cell receptor beta chains below, sequenced in a study of blood T cells in healthy people across ages. For the second PCR, which ran for about 6 to 11 cycles, a sample-barcoded 5' primer and a J-beta primer mix were used. TCRdb processed the 5' RACE reads anew with MiXCR; each CDR3 protein has one entry. This table has under 800,000 distinct CDR3 sequences, around 46% appearing once. Sequenced input: blood. The receptors come from a woman aged 55-69 years in good health.

The chain is built from TRBV7-2 and TRBJ2-5; D is undetermined. The CDR3 has 12 amino acids. Germline V gene lookup returns CDR1 SGHTA and CDR2 FQGNSA. Trimming left V 4 bases short and J 5 bases short, with 8 bases between. CDR3 coding DNA: TGTGCCAGCAGCTCGCCCCCCGAGACCCAGTACTTC. This sequence encodes CASSSPPETQYF.

The genes are TRBV7-8 and TRBJ1-1; D is undetermined. CDR1 and CDR2 from the germline V gene are SGHVS and FQNEAQ. The CDR3 extends over 13 amino acids. Trimming left V 3 bases short and J 4 bases short, with 9 bases between. CDR3 bases: TGTGCCAGCAGCTTTGGGCCTCGCACTGAAGCTTTCTTT. Translated, it gives CASSFGPRTEAFF. The variable domain in full, with the rest retrieved from reference TRBV7-8 and TRBJ1-1, is GAGVSQSPRYKVAKRGQDVALRCDPISGHVSLFWYQQALGQGPEFLTYFQNEAQLDKSGLPSDRFFAERPEGSVSTLKIQRTQQEDSAVYLCASSFGPRTEAFFGQGTRLTVV.